This T cell receptor (beta chain) was identified in a study of OX40 agonist ivuxolimab in advanced cancers. About the study: Hepatocellular carcinoma, melanoma, renal cell or head and neck cancer affected the dose-escalation patients. A partial response was reached by three patients: one with hepatocellular carcinoma and two with cutaneous melanoma.

With 6 bases removed from V and 2 bases from J, the gap between germline ends came to 12 bases. CDR3 length: 14 amino acids. The V gene's germline CDR1 is SEHNR and CDR2 FQNEAQ (reference sequence). The study, taken as a whole, reports: Nonresponders included some who also had low normalized T-cell clonal expansion.

On this clone itself: Its antigen is unknown.

TCRdb's table, derived via immunoSEQ multiplex PCR, lists solely in-frame clones and lacks some. The sample lists fewer than 20,000 clones; roughly 78% were seen once. Sequenced here: CD4+ or CD8+ T cells sorted from blood, sampled in a trial of the OX40 agonist ivuxolimab. The TCR was taken from an adult with an advanced solid tumor such as melanoma, head and neck, liver or kidney cancer. The chain couples TRBV7-9 to TRBJ2-3; D might be TRBD1 or TRBD2, each matching 5 bases. CDR3 amino acids: CASRGVFLTDTQYF. In nucleotides, the CDR3 is TGTGCCAGCAGGGGGGTCTTCCTCACAGATACGCAGTATTTT.